This record looks at one T cell receptor (beta chain) sequence and its context. This CDR3 is built from 13 residues. Between the trimmed V and J ends, which lost 6 bases and 4 bases, there was a span of 10 bases. The germline V gene encodes CDR1 LGHNT and CDR2 FRNRAP. The PCR employed 60 Vbeta primers together with 13 Jbeta primers. Method: immunoSEQ multiplex PCR; TCRdb's copy keeps in-frame clones and lacks some. The table for this sample gives over 65,000 clones. The data derive from a study of cytomegalovirus exposure and HLA in healthy donors. This clonotype was obtained from a young man in good health and CMV-seronegative. V usage is TRBV12-5 and J usage is TRBJ2-1; a possible D gene is TRBD2 (5 bases). The sequenced sample consisted of PBMCs. CDR3 protein: CASGRAAYNEQFF. The DNA for the CDR3 is TGTGCTAGTGGGCGAGCGGCTTACAATGAGCAGTTCTTC.